This T cell receptor (beta chain) was observed in a study of blood T cell repertoires in COVID-19. Background on the study: Samples came from the United States, Italy and Spain, spanning acute and convalescent COVID-19.

In the original analysis: Amplification of reference gene primers was used by the study to estimate nucleated cell counts. This table comes from immunoSEQ multiplex PCR, and its TCRdb copy is limited to in-frame clones, with some not included. V, J and clone size reflect that table, while D and trimming were determined from the DNA. The data show about 47,000 clones, approximately 88% seen once. CDR1 and CDR2 (germline): SGHDT, YYEEEE. V trimming: 2 bases; J trimming: 2 bases; junction bases outside the gene matches: 5. There are 15 residues in the CDR3. The sequence was collected from a man in his forties or fifties with active COVID-19. This chain connects TRBV5-6 to TRBJ1-2, with 8 nucleotides matching TRBD1. The sequenced material came from peripheral blood. CDR3: CASSFSPGGNYGYTF. CDR3 in DNA: TGTGCCAGCAGCTTTAGCCCAGGGGGCAACTATGGCTACACCTTC.